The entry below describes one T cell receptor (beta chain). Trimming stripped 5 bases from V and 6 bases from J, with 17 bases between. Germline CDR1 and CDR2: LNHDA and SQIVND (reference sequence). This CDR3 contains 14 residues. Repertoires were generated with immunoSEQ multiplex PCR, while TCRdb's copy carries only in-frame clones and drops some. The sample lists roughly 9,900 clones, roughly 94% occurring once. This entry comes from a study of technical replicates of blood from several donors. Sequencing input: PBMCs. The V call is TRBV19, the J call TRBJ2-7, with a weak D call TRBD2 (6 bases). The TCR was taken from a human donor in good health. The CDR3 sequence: CASSSQEGLGEQYF. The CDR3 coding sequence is TGTGCCAGTAGTTCCCAGGAGGGCCTTGGCGAGCAGTACTTC.